These T cell receptor beta chains were read from a single sample in a study of PD-1 blockade in classical Hodgkin lymphoma. The table came from immunoSEQ multiplex PCR; TCRdb's copy has only in-frame clones and leaves some out. In the table there are about 110,000 clones, about 89% of which are singletons. The sample in question was peripheral blood mononuclear cells (PBMCs), obtained before the second cycle of nivolumab. The receptors come from a human donor with classical Hodgkin lymphoma. CDR3s include the opening cysteine and the closing phenylalanine or tryptophan. Fields, in order: D gene, V gene, J gene, clone size, CDR3 DNA, CDR3 protein. D genes are given only for firm matches. The size entry is marked missing in some rows and otherwise reads once, few, many or a size class.

>-|TRBV6-5|TRBJ2-5|-
TGTGCCAGCAGTCTCCTACGGGGCGGCCTGGGGCAGTACTTC
CASSLLRGGLGQYF
>-|TRBV2|TRBJ1-3|-
TGTGCCAGCAGTGCCCGGGACTGGTCTGGAAACACCATATATTTT
CASSARDWSGNTIYF
>-|TRBV9|TRBJ2-7|-
TGTGCCAGCAGCGTAGGTGCAGGAACCTACGAGCAGTACTTC
CASSVGAGTYEQYF
>-|TRBV25-1|TRBJ1-2|once
TGTGCCAGCAGTCCACCAGAAGGTCCGTGGGGCTACACCTTC
CASSPPEGPWGYTF
>-|TRBV7-9|TRBJ2-7|-
TGTGCCGGGGGCCTAGCGGAAAGCTCCTACGAGCAGTACTTC
CAGGLAESSYEQYF
>-|TRBV7-2|TRBJ2-6|-
TGTGCCAGCAGCTTCGGAGGGGGGGGATCCCCCTCTGGGGCCAACGTCCTGACTTTC
CASSFGGGGSPSGANVLTF
>-|TRBV12-2|TRBJ2-1|-
TGTGCAAGTCGCTTAGAAGGTGAGGGGGCTTTTGATTGTGAGCAGTTCTTC
CASRLEGEGAFDCEQFF
>-|TRBV5-4|TRBJ2-5|-
TGTGCCAGCAGCTTACCTTCAGGGGAGACCCAGTACTTC
CASSLPSGETQYF
>-|TRBV10-3|TRBJ2-5|-
TGTGCCATCAGTGAGGGAACAGGCCGCCAAGAGACCCAGTACTTC
CAISEGTGRQETQYF
>TRBD1|TRBV9|TRBJ2-4|once
TGTGCCAGCAGCGCCACGCTCGGGACAGGGGGGGCCAAAAACATTCAGTACTTC
CASSATLGTGGAKNIQYF
>TRBD2|TRBV11-2|TRBJ2-5|-
TGTGCCAGCAGCTTACGAGCGGGAGTTGGTGAGACCCAGTACTTC
CASSLRAGVGETQYF
>TRBD1|TRBV11-3|TRBJ2-7|-
TGTGCCAGCAGCCGACAGGGATTGCGCGAGCAGTACTTC
CASSRQGLREQYF
>TRBD2|TRBV7-9|TRBJ2-7|-
TGTGCCAGCAGCCTGCCCGGACTAGCGGGAGACGAGCAGTACTTC
CASSLPGLAGDEQYF
>TRBD1|TRBV4-1|TRBJ2-7|-
TGCGCCAGCAGCCACAACAGGGGCTCCTACGAGCAGTACTTC
CASSHNRGSYEQYF
>-|TRBV1|TRBJ1-1|-
TGCACCAGCAGCCAAGATCTTTATCAGGGGTTGATGAACACTGAAGCTTTCTTT
CTSSQDLYQGLMNTEAFF
>TRBD1|TRBV27|TRBJ2-7|-
TGTGCCAGCAGTTTCCGGGACAGGCGAACCCTACTCGACTACGAGCAGTACTTC
CASSFRDRRTLLDYEQYF
>TRBD1|TRBV5-1|TRBJ2-5|-
TGCGCCAGCAGCTGGCCGCGGACAGGGTCTCGAGAGACCCAGTACTTC
CASSWPRTGSRETQYF
>-|TRBV5-4|TRBJ1-2|-
TGTGCCAGCAGCTTCGAGGGGACGGATGGCTACACCTTC
CASSFEGTDGYTF
>-|TRBV29-1|TRBJ1-1|-
TGCAGCGATATTGACAGGCCGAACACTGAAGCTTTCTTT
CSDIDRPNTEAFF
>TRBD2|TRBV27|TRBJ2-7|-
TGTGCCAGCAGGGGGACTAGCGGGAAGACCTACGAGCAGTACTTC
CASRGTSGKTYEQYF
>-|TRBV7-7|TRBJ2-7|-
TGTGCCAGCAGCTTGGGGTTTGATGGCGGCGAGCAGTACTTC
CASSLGFDGGEQYF
>-|TRBV6-1|TRBJ2-7|-
TGTGCCAGCAGTGAAGGGCCAGCGGTGCTTTCCTACGAGCAGTACTTC
CASSEGPAVLSYEQYF
>-|TRBV10-3|TRBJ1-1|-
TGTGCCATCGGGCAGAGGACTGAAGCTTTCTTT
CAIGQRTEAFF
>-|TRBV18|TRBJ1-2|-
TGTGCCAGCTCACCAAAGGGACACTCTAACTATGGCTACACCTTC
CASSPKGHSNYGYTF
>-|TRBV11-3|TRBJ1-5|-
TGTGCCAGCAGCTTAGATCTTTTTTCGAGGACAGATAGCAATCAGCCCCAGCATTTT
CASSLDLFSRTDSNQPQHF
>-|TRBV9|TRBJ1-3|-
TGTGCCAGCAGCGTAGATCGGGGAGGAAACACCATATATTTT
CASSVDRGGNTIYF
>-|TRBV27|TRBJ2-7|-
TGTGCCAGCAGTTTAAAACTATCCTACGAGCAGTACTTC
CASSLKLSYEQYF
>-|TRBV2|TRBJ1-3|-
TGTGCCAGCAGTGAAGAGGGGACGCCTGGAAACACCATATATTTT
CASSEEGTPGNTIYF
>-|TRBV15|TRBJ2-7|-
TGTGCCACCAGCAGAAGGGAACAGGGAAGGCCCTACGAGCAGTACTTC
CATSRREQGRPYEQYF
>TRBD1|TRBV29-1|TRBJ2-1|once
TGCAGCGTTCGGGACAGCCCTTATAATGAGCAGTTCTTC
CSVRDSPYNEQFF
>-|TRBV19|TRBJ2-2|-
TGTGCCAGTAGCATTGGGTCAGGTAACACCGGGGAGCTGTTTTTT
CASSIGSGNTGELFF
>TRBD1|TRBV5-4|TRBJ1-2|few
TGTGCCAGCAGGGGGACAGGCCCTAACTATGGCTACACCTTC
CASRGTGPNYGYTF
>-|TRBV7-9|TRBJ2-2|-
TGTGCCAGCAGCCCCCGGGGCCCGGCGGCCGGGGAGCTGTTTTTT
CASSPRGPAAGELFF
>-|TRBV4-1|TRBJ1-1|-
TGCGCCAGCAGCCAAGATGGCAGGGGTGTGACTGAAGCTTTCTTT
CASSQDGRGVTEAFF
>TRBD2|TRBV5-1|TRBJ2-5|-
TGCGCCAGCAGCTTGGGGGGACTAGCCCAAGAGACCCAGTACTTC
CASSLGGLAQETQYF
>-|TRBV5-1|TRBJ2-2|-
TGCGCCAGCAGCTTGTTAACGACGGCGAACACCGGGGAGCTGTTTTTT
CASSLLTTANTGELFF
>-|TRBV2|TRBJ1-3|-
TGTGCCAGCAGCCCCCGACCGAGCTCTGGAAACACCATATATTTT
CASSPRPSSGNTIYF
>TRBD1|TRBV19|TRBJ1-5|-
TGTGCCAGTAGTATGGGTGGACAGGGGGCGACGAGCAATCAGCCCCAGCATTTT
CASSMGGQGATSNQPQHF
>-|TRBV7-2|TRBJ1-1|-
TGTGCCAGCAGCCCTGAGGGATACACTGAAGCTTTCTTT
CASSPEGYTEAFF
>-|TRBV28|TRBJ2-7|few
TGTGCCAGCACCCAAGGTGCAGGCCTATCCTACGAGCAGTACTTC
CASTQGAGLSYEQYF
>-|TRBV12-5|TRBJ2-2|-
TGTGCTAGTGGTGGTGAGACCGGGGAGCTGTTTTTT
CASGGETGELFF
>TRBD1|TRBV28|TRBJ1-5|-
TGTGCCAGCAGTGTGGGACAGGGGGCTGATCAGCCCCAGCATTTT
CASSVGQGADQPQHF